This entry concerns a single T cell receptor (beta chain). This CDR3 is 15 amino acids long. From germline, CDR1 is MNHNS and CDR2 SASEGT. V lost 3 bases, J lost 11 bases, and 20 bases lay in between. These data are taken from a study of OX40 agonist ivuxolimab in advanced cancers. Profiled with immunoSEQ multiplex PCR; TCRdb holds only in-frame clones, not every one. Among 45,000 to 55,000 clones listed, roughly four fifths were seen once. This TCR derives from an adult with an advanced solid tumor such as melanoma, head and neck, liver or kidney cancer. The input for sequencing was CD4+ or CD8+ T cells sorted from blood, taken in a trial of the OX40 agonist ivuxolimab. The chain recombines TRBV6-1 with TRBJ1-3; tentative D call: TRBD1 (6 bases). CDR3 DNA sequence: TGTGCCAGCAGTGACGCACAGGGATACCTAACTGCCATATATTTT. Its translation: CASSDAQGYLTAIYF.